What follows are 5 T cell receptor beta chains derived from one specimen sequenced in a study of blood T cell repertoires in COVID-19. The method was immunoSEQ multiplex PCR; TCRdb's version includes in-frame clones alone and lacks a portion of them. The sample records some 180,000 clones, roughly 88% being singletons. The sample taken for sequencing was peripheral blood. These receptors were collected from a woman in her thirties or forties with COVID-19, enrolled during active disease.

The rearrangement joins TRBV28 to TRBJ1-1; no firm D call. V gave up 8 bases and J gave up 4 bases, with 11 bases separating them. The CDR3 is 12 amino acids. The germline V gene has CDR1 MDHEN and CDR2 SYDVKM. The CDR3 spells CASFQLSTEAFF. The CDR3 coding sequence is TGTGCCAGCTTTCAACTGAGCACTGAAGCTTTCTTT.

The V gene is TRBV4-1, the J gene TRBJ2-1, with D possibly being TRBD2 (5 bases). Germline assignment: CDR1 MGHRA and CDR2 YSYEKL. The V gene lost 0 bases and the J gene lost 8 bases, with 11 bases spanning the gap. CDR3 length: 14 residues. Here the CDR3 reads CASSQERLADEQFF. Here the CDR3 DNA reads TGCGCCAGCAGCCAAGAGCGCCTAGCAGATGAGCAGTTCTTC.

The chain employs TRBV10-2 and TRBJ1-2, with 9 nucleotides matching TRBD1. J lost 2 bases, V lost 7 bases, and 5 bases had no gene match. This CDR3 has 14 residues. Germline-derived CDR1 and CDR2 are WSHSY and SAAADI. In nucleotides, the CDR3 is TGCGCCAGCACTGGGACAGGGAAGAACTATGGCTACACCTTC. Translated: CASTGTGKNYGYTF.

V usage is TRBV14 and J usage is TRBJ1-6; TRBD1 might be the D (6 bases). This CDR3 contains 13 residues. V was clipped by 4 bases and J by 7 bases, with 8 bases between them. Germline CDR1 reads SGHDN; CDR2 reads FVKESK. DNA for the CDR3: TGTGCCAGCAGCCGGACAGTAAATTCACCCCTCCACTTT. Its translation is CASSRTVNSPLHF.

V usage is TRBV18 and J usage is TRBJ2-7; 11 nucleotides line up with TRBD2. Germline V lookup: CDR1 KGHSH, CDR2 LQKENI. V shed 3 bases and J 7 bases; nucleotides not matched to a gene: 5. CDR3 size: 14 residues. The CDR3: CASSPPSGRREQYF. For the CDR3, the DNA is TGTGCCAGCTCACCTCCTAGCGGGAGGCGTGAGCAGTACTTC.